This T cell receptor beta chain is drawn from a study of T cells in Graves' hyperthyroidism and ophthalmopathy (dated by TCRdb to about 2019). Some background on the complete study: Peripheral blood was sampled at the time of initial diagnosis, prior to any treatment. Whether ophthalmopathy could be predicted prospectively was tested in an independent validation cohort made up of under 20 hyperthyroidism patients plus 17 patients who later progressed to ophthalmopathy. In addition, the study compared T-cell repertoires in thyroid tissue and in blood from about six Graves' hyperthyroidism patients. TCR Vbeta CDR3 sequencing of 130 to 150 peripheral blood samples (fewer than 45 ophthalmopathy, under 80 hyperthyroidism and roughly 17 progressor patients) is reported in the paper. Following sampling, methimazole starting at 30 mg daily was given to hyperthyroidism patients, and high-dose intravenous methylprednisolone was given to ophthalmopathy patients. The approximately 90 discovery patients were divided at random into training and test sets in a 7:3 ratio. TCR V-J signatures able to tell the groups apart were searched for in a discovery cohort of 100 patients, of whom over 40 had Graves' ophthalmopathy and 55 to 65 had stable Graves' hyperthyroidism. Overall study results and their limits: Blood samples also contained most of the expanded thyroid clonotypes (frequency above 0.001), which suggests that blood repertoires may reflect thyroid immune responses. No statistical method was used to set the sample size in advance, and investigators knew the group allocation. Ophthalmopathy was separated from stable hyperthyroidism by a 13 V-J signature model, with approximately 86% sensitivity and roughly 84% specificity obtained in cross-validation and 80%/75% obtained in testing. During validation, the model predicted progression to ophthalmopathy a median of approximately six months ahead of onset, with 70.59% sensitivity and 72.22% specificity.

From its cysteine to its phenylalanine, the CDR3 spans 17 amino acids. CDR3 DNA only is kept here, 51 bases in frame from base 1. CDR1 and CDR2 are read off the germline V gene (reference sequence) as MNHNY and SVGAGI. Between the V and J ends, shortened by 0 bases and 5 bases respectively, the junction contains 17 bases. This clonotype was observed many times. Its antigen target is currently unknown. No base quality values were provided; no much bigger clone lies one nucleotide off. The TCR beta CDR3 regions were amplified from RNA transcripts. The first round of RT-PCR for the TCR CDR3 was performed with the HTBI primer set and the Qiagen OneStep RT-PCR kit. Libraries were constructed in a second round of multiplex PCR, after which size selection and purification were carried out. Sequencing of the libraries was done on an Illumina HiSeq2000 using paired-end 100 bp reads. The original pipeline was this. Raw data were processed with SOAPnuke, discarding reads with adapters, uncalled bases, mean Phred below 15, or no exact constant-primer or identifier match. COPE v1.2.5 was used to merge high-quality paired reads, and clonotypes were defined as unique nucleotide sequences. Clonotypes were aligned to IMGT TRBV, TRBD and TRBJ reference segments using MiTCR v1.1. Analysis was restricted to V-J combinations with a frequency above 0.0001, which covered about 99% of repertoires. The TCS score was defined as F50 (clonal expansion) divided by E x V (chaos), with BLOSUM62-based TCRdist calculated between CDR3 peptides within each V-J. Welch's t-statistics and random forest reduced fewer than 600 V-J features to 10 to 15, which were used in a naive Bayes classifier (R e1071). TCRdb applied fastp at Q25 and MiXCR to the public reads, then kept only in-frame beta chains. Here each entry gathers all rows of one CDR3 protein and keeps the most common genes and DNA. TCRdb, not the original authors, processed these V and J calls. This sample lists 270,000 or so distinct CDR3 sequences; 15% were detected once. The ten top clones hold 30% of the sample.

Hyperthyroidism patients were aged 18 to 65 years and newly diagnosed, with disease duration of less than 2 months. Exclusion was applied to patients with uncontrolled infections, other autoimmune diseases, pregnancy or lactation. Diagnoses relied on clinical symptoms, serum thyroxine and TRAb, thyroid ultrasound and orbital computed tomography. Blood from progressor patients was collected at the time of first diagnosis with hyperthyroidism, before any ophthalmopathy symptoms had appeared. Ficoll-Paque density gradient centrifugation was used to isolate PBMCs from 9.5 to 10 ml of fresh peripheral blood. Progressor patients were first diagnosed with Graves' hyperthyroidism and then developed ophthalmopathy during follow-up. Total RNA was extracted with Trizol reagent, and quality was checked on an Agilent 2100 Bioanalyzer.

This receptor was obtained from a woman between 45 and 65 years old with Graves' hyperthyroidism that later progressed to Graves' ophthalmopathy. The rearranged segments are TRBV6-6 and TRBJ1-5; TRBD1 is a weak D gene call, 6 bases matching. Input material: blood. Here the CDR3 is given as CASSYSIVGGADQPQHF. The DNA is TGTGCCAGCAGTTACTCGATCGTAGGGGGGGCAGATCAGCCCCAGCATTTT.